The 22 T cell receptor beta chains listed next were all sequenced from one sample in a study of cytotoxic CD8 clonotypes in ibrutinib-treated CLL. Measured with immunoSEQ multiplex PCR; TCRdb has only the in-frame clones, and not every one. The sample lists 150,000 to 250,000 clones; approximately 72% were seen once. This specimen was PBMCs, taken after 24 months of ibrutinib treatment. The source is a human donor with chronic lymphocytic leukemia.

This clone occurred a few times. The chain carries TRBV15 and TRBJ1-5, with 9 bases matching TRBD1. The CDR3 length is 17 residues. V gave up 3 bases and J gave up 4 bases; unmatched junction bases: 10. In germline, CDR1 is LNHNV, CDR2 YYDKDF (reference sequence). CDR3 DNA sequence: TGTGCCACCAGCAGGGATAGAGGGACAGGGACAAATCAGCCCCAGCATTTT. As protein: CATSRDRGTGTNQPQHF.

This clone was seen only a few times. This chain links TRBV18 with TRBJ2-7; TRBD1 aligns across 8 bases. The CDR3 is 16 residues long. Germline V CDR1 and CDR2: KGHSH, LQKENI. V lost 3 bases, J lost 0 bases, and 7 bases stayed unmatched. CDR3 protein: CASSPMTGVDSYEQYF. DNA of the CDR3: TGTGCCAGCTCACCCATGACAGGGGTGGACTCCTACGAGCAGTACTTC.

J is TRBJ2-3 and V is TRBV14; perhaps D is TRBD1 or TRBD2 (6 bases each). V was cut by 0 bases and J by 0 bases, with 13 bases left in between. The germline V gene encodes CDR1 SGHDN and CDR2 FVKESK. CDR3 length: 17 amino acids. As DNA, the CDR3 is TGTGCCAGCAGCCAAGATCTCGGGGGCCTGAGCACAGATACGCAGTATTTT. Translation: CASSQDLGGLSTDTQYF. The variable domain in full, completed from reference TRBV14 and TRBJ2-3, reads EAGVTQFPSHSVIEKGQTVTLRCDPISGHDNLYWYRRVMGKEIKFLLHFVKESKQDESGMPNNRFLAERTGGTYSTLKVQPAELEDSGVYFCASSQDLGGLSTDTQYFGPGTRLTVL.

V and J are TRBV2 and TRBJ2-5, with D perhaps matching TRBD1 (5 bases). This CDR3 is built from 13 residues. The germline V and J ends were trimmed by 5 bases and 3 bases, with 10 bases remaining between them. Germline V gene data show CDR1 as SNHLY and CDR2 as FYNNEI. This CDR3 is CASSRDSKETQYF. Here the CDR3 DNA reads TGTGCCAGCAGTCGAGACAGTAAAGAGACCCAGTACTTC. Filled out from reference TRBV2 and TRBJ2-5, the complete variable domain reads EPEVTQTPSHQVTQMGQEVILRCVPISNHLYFYWYRQILGQKVEFLVSFYNNEISEKSEIFDDQFSVERPDGSNFTLKIRSTKLEDSAMYFCASSRDSKETQYFGPGTRLLVL.

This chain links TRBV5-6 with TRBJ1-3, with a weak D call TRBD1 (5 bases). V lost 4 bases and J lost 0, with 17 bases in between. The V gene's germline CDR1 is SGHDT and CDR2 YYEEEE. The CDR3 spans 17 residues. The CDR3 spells CASSAAWGRVSGNTIYF. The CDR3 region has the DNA TGTGCCAGCAGCGCGGCTTGGGGCAGGGTCTCTGGAAACACCATATATTTT.

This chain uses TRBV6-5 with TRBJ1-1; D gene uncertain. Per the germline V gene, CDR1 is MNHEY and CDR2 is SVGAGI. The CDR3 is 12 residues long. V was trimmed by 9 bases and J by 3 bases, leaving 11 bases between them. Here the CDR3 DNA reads TGTGCCAGTTGGACCCCGGACACTGAAGCTTTCTTT. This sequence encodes CASWTPDTEAFF.

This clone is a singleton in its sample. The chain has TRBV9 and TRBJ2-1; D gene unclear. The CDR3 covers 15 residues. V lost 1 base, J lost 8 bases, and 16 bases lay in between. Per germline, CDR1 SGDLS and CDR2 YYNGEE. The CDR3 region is CASSVSTTHGDEQFF. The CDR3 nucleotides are TGTGCCAGCAGCGTATCTACTACCCACGGCGATGAGCAGTTCTTC.

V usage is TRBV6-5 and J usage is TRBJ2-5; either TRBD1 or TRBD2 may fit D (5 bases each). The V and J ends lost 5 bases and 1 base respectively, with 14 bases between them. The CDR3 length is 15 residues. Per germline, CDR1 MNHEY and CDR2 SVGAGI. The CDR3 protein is CASSPLGVLQETQYF. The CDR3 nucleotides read TGTGCCAGCAGTCCACTAGGGGTCCTCCAAGAGACCCAGTACTTC.

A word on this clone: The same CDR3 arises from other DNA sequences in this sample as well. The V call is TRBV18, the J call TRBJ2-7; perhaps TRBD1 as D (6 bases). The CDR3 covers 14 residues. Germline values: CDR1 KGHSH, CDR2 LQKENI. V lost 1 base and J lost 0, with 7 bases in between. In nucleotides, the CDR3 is TGTGCCAGCTCACCACGGACAGACTCCTACGAGCAGTACTTC. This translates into CASSPRTDSYEQYF. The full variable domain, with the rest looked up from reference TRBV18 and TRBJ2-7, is NAGVMQNPRHLVRRRGQEARLRCSPMKGHSHVYWYRQLPEEGLKFMVYLQKENIIDESGMPKERFSAEFPKEGPSILRIQQVVRGDSAAYFCASSPRTDSYEQYFGPGTRLTVT.

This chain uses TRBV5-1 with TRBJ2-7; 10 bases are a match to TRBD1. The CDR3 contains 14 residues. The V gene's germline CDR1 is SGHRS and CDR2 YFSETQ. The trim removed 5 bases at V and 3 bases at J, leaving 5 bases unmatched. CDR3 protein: CASRVRDRGYEQYF. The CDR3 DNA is TGCGCCAGCAGGGTCAGGGACAGGGGCTACGAGCAGTACTTC.

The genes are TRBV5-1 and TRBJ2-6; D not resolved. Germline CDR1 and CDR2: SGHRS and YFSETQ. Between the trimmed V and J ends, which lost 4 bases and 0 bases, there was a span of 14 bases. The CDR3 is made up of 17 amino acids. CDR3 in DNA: TGCGCCAGCAGCGGAGATCCGTCCCCCTCTGGGGCCAACGTCCTGACTTTC. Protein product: CASSGDPSPSGANVLTF.

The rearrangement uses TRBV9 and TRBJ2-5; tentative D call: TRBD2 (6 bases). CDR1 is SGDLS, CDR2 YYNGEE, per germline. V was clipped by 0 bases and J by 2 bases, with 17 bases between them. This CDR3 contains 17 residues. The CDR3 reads CASSVGGAAGLQETQYF. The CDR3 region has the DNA TGTGCCAGCAGCGTAGGAGGGGCCGCGGGGCTTCAAGAGACCCAGTACTTC. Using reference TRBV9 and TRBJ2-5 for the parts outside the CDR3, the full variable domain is DSGVTQTPKHLITATGQRVTLRCSPRSGDLSVYWYQQSLDQGLQFLIQYYNGEERAKGNILERFSAQQFPDLHSELNLSSLELGDSALYFCASSVGGAAGLQETQYFGPGTRLLVL.

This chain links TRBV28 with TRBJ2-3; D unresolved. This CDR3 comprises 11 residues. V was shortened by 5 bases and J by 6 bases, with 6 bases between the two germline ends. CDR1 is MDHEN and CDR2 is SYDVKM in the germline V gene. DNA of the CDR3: TGTGCCAGCAGTCTCCAGGATACGCAGTATTTT. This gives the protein CASSLQDTQYF.

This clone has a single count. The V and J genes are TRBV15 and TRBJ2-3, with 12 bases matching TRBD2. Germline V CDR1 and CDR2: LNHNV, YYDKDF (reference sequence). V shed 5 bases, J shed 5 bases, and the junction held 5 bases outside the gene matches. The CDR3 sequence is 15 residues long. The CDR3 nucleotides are TGTGCCACCAGCCGACTAGCGGGAGCTTTAGATACGCAGTATTTT. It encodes CATSRLAGALDTQYF.

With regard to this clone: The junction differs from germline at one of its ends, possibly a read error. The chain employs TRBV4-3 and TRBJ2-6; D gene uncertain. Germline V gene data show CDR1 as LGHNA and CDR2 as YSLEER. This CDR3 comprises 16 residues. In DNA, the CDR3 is TGCGCCAGCAGCCTCGGTCCTCTCTCTGAGGCCAACGTCCTGACTTTC. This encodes CASSLGPLSEANVLTF.

The chain's CDR3 is CASSPGAGDLEAFF. The CDR3 DNA sequence: TGTGCCAGCTCACCCGGGGCCGGGGACCTTGAAGCTTTCTTT. This chain links TRBV18 with TRBJ1-1; a possible D gene is TRBD1 (5 bases). This CDR3 region has 14 residues. Trimming removed 3 bases from V and 7 bases from J, with 15 bases in between. Germline V lookup: CDR1 KGHSH, CDR2 LQKENI. The full variable domain, with the rest looked up from reference TRBV18 and TRBJ1-1, is NAGVMQNPRHLVRRRGQEARLRCSPMKGHSHVYWYRQLPEEGLKFMVYLQKENIIDESGMPKERFSAEFPKEGPSILRIQQVVRGDSAAYFCASSPGAGDLEAFFGQGTRLTVV.

The CDR3 DNA is TGTGCCTGGAGTGACCCATTTCGAGGGGCCAACGTCCTGACTTTC. This gives the protein CAWSDPFRGANVLTF. This rearrangement joins TRBV30 to TRBJ2-6; D unclear. CDR3 length equals 15 residues. Germline V lookup: CDR1 GTSNPN, CDR2 SVGIG (reference sequence). Trimming took 1 base from V and 4 from J, leaving 11 bases between them.

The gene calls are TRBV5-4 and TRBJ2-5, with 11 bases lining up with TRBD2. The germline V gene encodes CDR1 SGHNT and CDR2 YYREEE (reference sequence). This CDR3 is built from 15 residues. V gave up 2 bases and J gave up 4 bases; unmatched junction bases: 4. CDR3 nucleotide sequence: TGTGCCAGCAGCTTTCCCCTAGCGGGAGGAGAGACCCAGTACTTC. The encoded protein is CASSFPLAGGETQYF.

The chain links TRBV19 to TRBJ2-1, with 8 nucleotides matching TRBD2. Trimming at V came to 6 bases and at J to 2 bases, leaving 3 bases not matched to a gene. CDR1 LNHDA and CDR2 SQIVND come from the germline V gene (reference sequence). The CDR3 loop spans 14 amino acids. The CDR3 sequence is CASRGTRPYNEQFF. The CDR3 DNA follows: TGTGCCAGTAGAGGGACTAGACCCTACAATGAGCAGTTCTTC.

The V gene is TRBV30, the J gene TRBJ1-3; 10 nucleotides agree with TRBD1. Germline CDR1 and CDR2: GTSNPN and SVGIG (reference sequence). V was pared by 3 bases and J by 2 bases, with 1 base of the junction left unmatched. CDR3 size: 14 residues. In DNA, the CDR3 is TGTGCCTGGAGAGGACAGGGGGCTGGAAACACCATATATTTT. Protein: CAWRGQGAGNTIYF.

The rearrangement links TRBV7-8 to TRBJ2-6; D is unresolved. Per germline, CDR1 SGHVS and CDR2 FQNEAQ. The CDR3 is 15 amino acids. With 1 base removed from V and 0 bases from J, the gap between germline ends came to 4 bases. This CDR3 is CASSLGDSGANVLTF. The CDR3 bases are TGTGCCAGCAGCTTAGGAGACTCTGGGGCCAACGTCCTGACTTTC.

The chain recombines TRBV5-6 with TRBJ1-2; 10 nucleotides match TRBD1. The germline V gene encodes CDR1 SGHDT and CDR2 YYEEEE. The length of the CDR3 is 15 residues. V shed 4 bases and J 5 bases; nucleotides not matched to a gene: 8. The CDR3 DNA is TGTGCCAGCAGCACCACCGGGACAGGGGTGTATGGCTACACCTTC. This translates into CASSTTGTGVYGYTF.